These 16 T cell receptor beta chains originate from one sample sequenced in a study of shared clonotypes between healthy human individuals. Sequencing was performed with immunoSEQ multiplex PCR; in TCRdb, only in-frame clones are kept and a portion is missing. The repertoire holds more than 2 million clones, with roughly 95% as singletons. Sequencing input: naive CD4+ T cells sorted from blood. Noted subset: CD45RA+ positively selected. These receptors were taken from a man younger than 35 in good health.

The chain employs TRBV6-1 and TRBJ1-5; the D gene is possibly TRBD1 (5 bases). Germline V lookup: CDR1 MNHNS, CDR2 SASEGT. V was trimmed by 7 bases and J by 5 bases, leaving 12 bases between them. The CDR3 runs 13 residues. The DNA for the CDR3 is TGTGCCAGCAACCCTCAAGGGGATCAGCCCCAGCATTTT. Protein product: CASNPQGDQPQHF.

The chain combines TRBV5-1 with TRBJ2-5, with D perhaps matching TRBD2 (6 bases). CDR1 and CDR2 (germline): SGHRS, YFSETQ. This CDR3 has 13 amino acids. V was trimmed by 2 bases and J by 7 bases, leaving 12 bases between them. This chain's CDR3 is CASSFGGAGTQYF. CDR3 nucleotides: TGCGCCAGCAGCTTCGGCGGGGCTGGGACCCAGTACTTC.

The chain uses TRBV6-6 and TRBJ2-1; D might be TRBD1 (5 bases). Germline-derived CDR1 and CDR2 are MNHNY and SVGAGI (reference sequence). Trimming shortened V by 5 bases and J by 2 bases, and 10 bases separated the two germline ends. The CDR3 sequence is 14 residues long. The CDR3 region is CASSPFRAYNEQFF. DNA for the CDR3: TGTGCCAGCAGTCCCTTCAGGGCCTACAATGAGCAGTTCTTC.

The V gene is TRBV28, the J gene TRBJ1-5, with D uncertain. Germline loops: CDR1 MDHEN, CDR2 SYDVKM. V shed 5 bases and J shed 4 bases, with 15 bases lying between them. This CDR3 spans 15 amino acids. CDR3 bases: TGTGCCAGCAGTACTGGAGTTCCTGGGAATCAGCCCCAGCATTTT. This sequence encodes CASSTGVPGNQPQHF.

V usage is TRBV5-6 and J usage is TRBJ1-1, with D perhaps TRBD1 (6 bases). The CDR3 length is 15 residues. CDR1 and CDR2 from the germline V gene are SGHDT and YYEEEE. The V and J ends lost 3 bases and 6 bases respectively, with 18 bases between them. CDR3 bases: TGTGCCAGCAGCTCAACCCCTCCGCCAGGGGCTGAAGCTTTCTTT. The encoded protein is CASSSTPPPGAEAFF.

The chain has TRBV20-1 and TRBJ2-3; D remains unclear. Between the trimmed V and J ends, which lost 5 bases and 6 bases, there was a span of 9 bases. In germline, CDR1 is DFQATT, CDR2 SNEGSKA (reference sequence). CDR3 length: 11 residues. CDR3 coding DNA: TGCAGTGCTGCCGAAACTGATACGCAGTATTTT. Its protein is CSAAETDTQYF.

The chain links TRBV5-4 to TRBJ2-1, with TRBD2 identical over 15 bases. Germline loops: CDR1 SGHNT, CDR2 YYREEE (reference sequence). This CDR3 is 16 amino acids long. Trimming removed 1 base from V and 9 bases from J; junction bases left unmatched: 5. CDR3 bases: TGTGCCAGCAGCTTGTCACCGGGACTAGCGGGGGGTGAGCAGTTCTTC. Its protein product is CASSLSPGLAGGEQFF.

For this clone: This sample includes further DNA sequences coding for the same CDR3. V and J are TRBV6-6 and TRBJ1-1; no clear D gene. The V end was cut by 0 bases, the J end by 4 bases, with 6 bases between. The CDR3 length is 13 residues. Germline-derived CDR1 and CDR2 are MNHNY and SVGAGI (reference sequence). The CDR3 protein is CASSYSGGTEAFF. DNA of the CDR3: TGTGCCAGCAGTTACTCCGGAGGCACTGAAGCTTTCTTT.

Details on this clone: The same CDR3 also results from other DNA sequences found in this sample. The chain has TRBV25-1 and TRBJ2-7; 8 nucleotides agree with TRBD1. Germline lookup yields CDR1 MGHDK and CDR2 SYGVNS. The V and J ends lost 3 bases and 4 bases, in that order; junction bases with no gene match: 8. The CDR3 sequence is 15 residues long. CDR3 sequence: CASSDPGQGAYEQYF. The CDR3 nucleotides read TGTGCCAGCAGTGACCCCGGGCAGGGGGCGTACGAGCAGTACTTC.

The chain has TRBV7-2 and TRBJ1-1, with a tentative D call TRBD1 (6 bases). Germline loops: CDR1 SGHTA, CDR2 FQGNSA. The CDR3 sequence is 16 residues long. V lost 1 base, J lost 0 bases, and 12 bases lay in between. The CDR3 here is CASSLDGGAMNTEAFF. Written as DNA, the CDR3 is TGTGCCAGCAGCTTAGATGGGGGGGCAATGAACACTGAAGCTTTCTTT. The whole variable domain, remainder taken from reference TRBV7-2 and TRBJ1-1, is GAGVSQSPSNKVTEKGKDVELRCDPISGHTALYWYRQSLGQGLEFLIYFQGNSAPDKSGLPSDRFSAERTGGSVSTLTIQRTQQEDSAVYLCASSLDGGAMNTEAFFGQGTRLTVV.

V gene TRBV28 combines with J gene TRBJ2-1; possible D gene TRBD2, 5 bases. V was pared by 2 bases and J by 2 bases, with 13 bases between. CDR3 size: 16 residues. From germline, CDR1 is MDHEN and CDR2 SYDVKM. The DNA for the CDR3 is TGTGCCAGCAGTTTAGGGTGGGGAGTCACCTACAATGAGCAGTTCTTC. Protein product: CASSLGWGVTYNEQFF.

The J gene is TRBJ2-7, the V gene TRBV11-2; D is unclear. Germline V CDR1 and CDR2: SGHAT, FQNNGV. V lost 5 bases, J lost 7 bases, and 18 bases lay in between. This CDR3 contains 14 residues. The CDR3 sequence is CASSKENASGEQYF. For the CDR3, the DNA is TGTGCCAGCAGCAAAGAAAACGCCTCCGGGGAGCAGTACTTC.

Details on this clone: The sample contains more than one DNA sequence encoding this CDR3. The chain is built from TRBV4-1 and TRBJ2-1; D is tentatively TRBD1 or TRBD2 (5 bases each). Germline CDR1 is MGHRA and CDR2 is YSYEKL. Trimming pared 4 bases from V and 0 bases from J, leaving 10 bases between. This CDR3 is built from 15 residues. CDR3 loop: CASSLSGSSYNEQFF. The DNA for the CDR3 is TGCGCCAGCAGCCTATCAGGGAGCTCCTACAATGAGCAGTTCTTC.

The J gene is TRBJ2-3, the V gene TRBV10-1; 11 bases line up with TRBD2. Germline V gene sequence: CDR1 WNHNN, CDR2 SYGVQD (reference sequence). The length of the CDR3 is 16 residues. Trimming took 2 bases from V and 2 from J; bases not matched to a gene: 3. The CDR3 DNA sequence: TGCGCCAGCAGTGAGCTAGCGGGGGGCCTCACAGATACGCAGTATTTT. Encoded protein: CASSELAGGLTDTQYF.

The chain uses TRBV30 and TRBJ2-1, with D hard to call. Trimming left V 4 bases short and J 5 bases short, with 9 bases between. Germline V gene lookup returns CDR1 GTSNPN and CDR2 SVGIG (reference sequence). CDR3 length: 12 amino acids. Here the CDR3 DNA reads TGTGCCTGGAAGGGTTTCCACAATGAGCAGTTCTTC. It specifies CAWKGFHNEQFF.

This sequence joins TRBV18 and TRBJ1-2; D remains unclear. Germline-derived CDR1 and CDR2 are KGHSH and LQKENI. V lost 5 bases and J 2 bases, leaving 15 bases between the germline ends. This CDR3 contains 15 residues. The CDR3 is CASSSGYKENYGYTF. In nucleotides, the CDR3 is TGTGCCAGCTCATCGGGATACAAGGAAAACTATGGCTACACCTTC.